This passage covers 17 T cell receptor beta chains from one sample sequenced in a study of radiation and T cells in renal cell carcinoma. The protocol was immunoSEQ multiplex PCR, while the TCRdb copy is restricted to in-frame clones and leaves out a portion. The table has 95,000 to 150,000 clones, about 81% seen once. Specified time point: blood 2 weeks post-SBRT. Treatment of the sample: 15 Gy SBRT to primary tumor, nephrectomy 4 weeks later. The material sequenced was blood, taken from a patient whose treatment included radiotherapy and nephrectomy. All receptors come from a man aged 45-65 years with renal cell carcinoma.

The CDR3 here is CASGGRGIDEQYF. The CDR3, as DNA: TGTGCTAGTGGGGGGCGTGGGATCGACGAGCAGTACTTC. This chain uses TRBV12-5 with TRBJ2-7, with D perhaps matching TRBD1 (5 bases). The CDR3 is 13 amino acids. V gave up 6 bases and J gave up 5 bases, with 14 bases separating them. Germline V gene sequence: CDR1 LGHNT, CDR2 FRNRAP.

The chain employs TRBV5-1 and TRBJ1-1; D is ambiguous. CDR1 and CDR2 (germline): SGHRS, YFSETQ. The V end lost 2 bases, the J end lost 0 bases, and 14 bases lay between the germline ends. The CDR3 runs 16 residues. CDR3 DNA: TGCGCCAGCAGCTTACAGCCCCTGGGGATGAACACTGAAGCTTTCTTT. Its protein is CASSLQPLGMNTEAFF.

The rearrangement links TRBV4-1 to TRBJ2-1; 7 bases are shared with TRBD2. The CDR3 spans 14 residues. With 1 base clipped from V and 5 bases from J, the junction kept 2 bases outside the gene matches. The V gene's germline CDR1 is MGHRA and CDR2 YSYEKL. The CDR3 DNA reads TGCGCCAGCAGCCAAGCAGGGACTAACAATGAGCAGTTCTTC. Translation gives CASSQAGTNNEQFF.

This chain connects TRBV6-6 to TRBJ2-3, with TRBD2 as a possible D gene (7 bases). There are 13 residues in the CDR3. Between the trimmed V and J ends, which lost 10 bases and 6 bases, there was a span of 17 bases. Germline V gene lookup returns CDR1 MNHNY and CDR2 SVGAGI (reference sequence). This CDR3 reads CAMGRGGTDTQYF. CDR3 bases: TGTGCCATGGGTAGGGGGGGGACGGATACGCAGTATTTT.

The chain links TRBV6-5 to TRBJ1-2; D unclear. The CDR3 runs to 14 residues. Germline-derived CDR1 and CDR2 are MNHEY and SVGAGI. The ends were cut back, 6 bases at V and 4 bases at J, with 15 bases in the middle. CDR3 bases: TGTGCCAGCAGCCCCGCCGGACGAATCTATGGCTACACCTTC. This encodes CASSPAGRIYGYTF.

This sequence joins TRBV5-1 and TRBJ1-1, with a tentative D call TRBD1 (5 bases). Per the germline V gene, CDR1 is SGHRS and CDR2 is YFSETQ. There are 14 residues in the CDR3. Trimming shortened V by 3 bases and J by 5 bases, and 14 bases separated the two germline ends. CDR3 in amino acids: CASSSTGAGTEAFF. For the CDR3, the DNA is TGCGCCAGCAGCTCTACAGGAGCGGGGACTGAAGCTTTCTTT.

This clone was seen just once. The J gene is TRBJ2-1, the V gene TRBV5-1, with D tentatively TRBD1 or TRBD2 (5 bases each). The germline V gene has CDR1 SGHRS and CDR2 YFSETQ. The CDR3 covers 14 residues. V gave up 5 bases and J gave up 5 bases, with 14 bases separating them. DNA for the CDR3: TGCGCCAGCAGAGTTGGGACCGAAAACAATGAGCAGTTCTTC. This codes for CASRVGTENNEQFF.

Written as DNA, the CDR3 is TGTGCCAGTAGTCCCAGGGTTCCTACCTACGAGCAGTACTTC. Translation gives CASSPRVPTYEQYF. This chain links TRBV19 with TRBJ2-7; weak D call: TRBD1 (5 bases). V was trimmed by 5 bases and J by 2 bases, leaving 13 bases between them. The CDR3 runs to 14 residues. CDR1 is LNHDA and CDR2 is SQIVND in the germline V gene (reference sequence).

The J gene is TRBJ1-1, the V gene TRBV7-9; D is possibly TRBD1 (6 bases). CDR1 is SEHNR, CDR2 FQNEAQ, per germline (reference sequence). Trimming took off 7 bases at V and 3 bases at J, with 12 bases between the two ends. The CDR3 spans 13 residues. The CDR3 coding sequence is TGTGCCAGCAATCAGGGGCTGTACACTGAAGCTTTCTTT. Protein: CASNQGLYTEAFF. Complete variable domain (other parts from reference TRBV7-9 and TRBJ1-1): DTGVSQNPRHKITKRGQNVTFRCDPISEHNRLYWYRQTLGQGPEFLTYFQNEAQLEKSRLLSDRFSAERPKGSFSTLEIQRTEQGDSAMYLCASNQGLYTEAFFGQGTRLTVV.

The V and J genes are TRBV5-5 and TRBJ1-5, with D hard to call. The CDR3 runs 14 residues. V was pared by 4 bases and J by 3 bases, with 11 bases between. CDR1 and CDR2 from the germline V gene are SGHKS and YYEKEE (reference sequence). CDR3 sequence reads: CASSIGAVNQPQHF. The CDR3 coding sequence is TGTGCCAGCAGCATTGGCGCAGTCAATCAGCCCCAGCATTTT.

The sample holds a few counts of this clone. This chain joins TRBV30 and TRBJ1-4; weak D call: TRBD1 (5 bases). The V and J ends lost 3 bases and 8 bases respectively, with 13 bases between them. The length of the CDR3 is 13 residues. The germline gives CDR1 GTSNPN, CDR2 SVGIG (reference sequence). The CDR3 is CAWRYQGSEKLFF. CDR3 nucleotide sequence: TGTGCCTGGAGGTATCAGGGTAGCGAAAAACTGTTTTTT.

A single count supports this clone. The CDR3 is CASSQGLAYNEQFF. CDR3 bases: TGCGCCAGCAGCCAAGGACTAGCCTACAATGAGCAGTTCTTC. This chain connects TRBV4-1 to TRBJ2-1; weak D call: TRBD2 (6 bases). Germline CDR1 is MGHRA and CDR2 is YSYEKL. This CDR3 comprises 14 residues. V was cut by 1 base and J by 2 bases, with 6 bases left in between.

This rearrangement joins TRBV10-3 to TRBJ2-3, with a weak D call TRBD1 (6 bases). The CDR3 loop spans 17 amino acids. Trimming removed 4 bases at V and 3 bases at J, with 20 bases between. Germline CDR1 and CDR2: ENHRY and SYGVKD. This chain's CDR3 is CAISVNPALQGTDTQYF. In DNA, the CDR3 is TGTGCCATCAGTGTTAATCCCGCACTACAGGGAACAGATACGCAGTATTTT.

The chain is built from TRBV6-1 and TRBJ2-1, with D possibly TRBD2 on 5 matching bases. Trimming took 8 bases from V and 9 from J, leaving 14 bases between them. The CDR3 has 12 amino acids. Per the germline V gene, CDR1 is MNHNS and CDR2 is SASEGT. As DNA, the CDR3 is TGTGCCAGCCGGGAAACGGGTTCTGAGCAGTTCTTC. Protein: CASRETGSEQFF.

The V gene is TRBV5-1, the J gene TRBJ2-5; 9 bases line up with TRBD1. Germline V lookup: CDR1 SGHRS, CDR2 YFSETQ. J gave up 2 bases and V 4 bases, and 3 bases lay outside the gene matches. This CDR3 comprises 14 residues. This CDR3 is CASSDGTGQETQYF. The DNA of the CDR3 is TGCGCCAGCAGCGATGGGACAGGGCAAGAGACCCAGTACTTC.

The sample holds a few counts of this clone. The rearrangement links TRBV19 to TRBJ2-2; a weak D match, TRBD2 (6 bases). The CDR3 has 14 amino acids. V gave up 3 bases and J gave up 5 bases, with 10 bases separating them. CDR1 and CDR2 from the germline V gene are LNHDA and SQIVND (reference sequence). CDR3 nucleotide sequence: TGTGCCAGTAGTATGGGACTCCCGACCGGGGAGCTGTTTTTT. Residues: CASSMGLPTGELFF.

This clone turned up a few times. V gene TRBV19 combines with J gene TRBJ1-3; D call uncertain. V was pared by 7 bases and J by 4 bases, with 14 bases between. CDR1 is LNHDA, CDR2 SQIVND, per germline (reference sequence). This CDR3 has 14 amino acids. This chain's CDR3 is CASTAPIGGNTIYF. In DNA form, the CDR3 reads TGTGCCAGTACCGCTCCCATCGGGGGAAACACCATATATTTT.